The T cell receptor beta chain described here comes from a study of CD8 T cells in ankylosing spondylitis. Overall study results and limits: A CD8+ phenotype characterized the disease-linked clones, which were relatively rare in peripheral blood. Characteristic of ankylosing spondylitis blood, it appeared, was a TCR beta motif comprising about 8 highly homologous variants. Earlier work had already found some motif variants in reactive arthritis synovial fluid and blood. Clones tied to disease were said to be significantly enriched in matched ankylosing spondylitis synovial fluid.

By quantitative 5'-RACE with molecular barcodes, the TCR beta libraries were made. TCRdb analysed the 5' RACE reads with MiXCR anew, one entry per CDR3 protein. Altogether about 440,000 distinct CDR3 sequences are present, 17% being singletons, with the ten largest covering 1%. The germline CDR1 and CDR2 sequences are MNHEY and SMNVEV (reference sequence). This CDR3 is 15 amino acids long. V was cut by 4 bases and J by 0 bases, with 12 bases left in between. This clonotype has just a few counts. What it binds is unknown. The sequence was collected from a male donor with ankylosing spondylitis. This sequence joins TRBV27 and TRBJ1-1; a possible D gene is TRBD1 (6 bases). Specimen: blood, either unsorted or a sorted T cell fraction (not recorded which). CDR3 residues: CASSWRDTLNTEAFF. The CDR3, as DNA: TGTGCCAGCAGTTGGCGGGACACATTGAACACTGAAGCTTTCTTT.